The 14 T cell receptor beta chains presented below share a single source sample, sequenced in a study of blood T cells in healthy people across ages. PCR was performed a second time for about 7 to 11 cycles using a sample-barcoded 5' primer and a J-beta primer mix. MiXCR, applied by TCRdb to the 5' RACE reads, yields one record per CDR3 protein. The sample contains 700,000 or so distinct CDR3 sequences, roughly 20% of which appear only once. The sequenced sample was blood. The origin of the receptors is a man between 65 and 80 years old in good health.

A remark on this clonotype: This could be a read error, since a much larger clone is one nucleotide away. The V gene is TRBV18, the J gene TRBJ2-3, with D unresolved. This CDR3 comprises 15 residues. CDR1 is KGHSH and CDR2 is LQKENI in the germline V gene. The V gene lost 3 bases and the J gene lost 3 bases, with 13 bases spanning the gap. This CDR3 reads CASSPSTRKTDTQYF. The CDR3, as DNA: TGTGCCAGCTCACCCTCGACAAGGAAAACAGATACGCAGTATTTT. Full variable domain (rest looked up from reference TRBV18 and TRBJ2-3): NAGVMQNPRHLVRRRGQEARLRCSPMKGHSHVYWYRQLPEEGLKFMVYLQKENIIDESGMPKERFSAEFPKEGPSILRIQQVVRGDSAAYFCASSPSTRKTDTQYFGPGTRLTVL.

CDR3 sequence reads: CASSPGSTQYF. The CDR3 bases are TGTGCCAGCAGCCCCGGGAGTACGCAGTATTTT. The J gene is TRBJ2-3, the V gene TRBV14, with D maybe TRBD2 (6 bases). Germline CDR1 SGHDN, CDR2 FVKESK. V shed 4 bases and J shed 8 bases, with 7 bases lying between them. The CDR3 contains 11 residues.

The J gene is TRBJ2-3, the V gene TRBV13; tentatively, D is TRBD1 or TRBD2 (5 bases each). The germline CDR1 and CDR2 sequences are PRHDT and FYEKMQ (reference sequence). V shed 0 bases and J shed 2 bases, with 12 bases lying between them. The CDR3 has 16 residues. The CDR3 sequence: CASSLGGGSITDTQYF. The CDR3 DNA reads TGTGCCAGCAGCTTAGGTGGGGGATCGATCACAGATACGCAGTATTTT.

The CDR3 region has the DNA TGTGCCAGCAGCTCAGAGGGCACAGATACGCAGTATTTT. The encoded protein is CASSSEGTDTQYF. The chain has TRBV7-2 and TRBJ2-3; no clear D. Trimming pared 4 bases from V and 1 base from J, leaving 6 bases between. The CDR3 length is 13 residues. CDR1 SGHTA and CDR2 FQGNSA come from the germline V gene.

In its sample, this clonotype was seen once. The chain has TRBV12-3 or TRBV12-4 and TRBJ1-2; 8 bases line up with TRBD1. Germline trimming cut 6 bases from V and 7 bases from J; bases unmatched to any gene: 7. The CDR3 has 13 amino acids. Here the CDR3 reads CASSTGTGGGYTF. Here the CDR3 DNA reads TGTGCCAGCAGCACTGGGACAGGCGGTGGCTACACCTTC.

The rearrangement joins TRBV6-5 to TRBJ2-1, with 13 nucleotides matching TRBD2. CDR1 is MNHEY, CDR2 SVGAGI, per germline. This CDR3 contains 15 residues. V was pared by 7 bases and J by 7 bases, with 7 bases of the junction left unmatched. The DNA for the CDR3 is TGTGCCAGCACAAAGACTAGCGGGGGGTCTAATGAGCAGTTCTTC. It yields the protein CASTKTSGGSNEQFF.

The chain couples TRBV6-2 or TRBV6-3 to TRBJ1-2, with D possibly TRBD1 on 5 matching bases. The CDR3 runs 14 residues. Germline lookup yields CDR1 MNHEY and CDR2 SVGEGT. V dropped 7 bases and J dropped 4 bases, with 16 bases sitting between them. CDR3 loop: CASTRQNMPYGYTF. The CDR3 coding sequence is TGTGCCAGCACTCGACAGAACATGCCCTATGGCTACACCTTC.

About this clonotype: At one end the junction does not follow the germline gene, possibly because of a read error. This chain links TRBV20-1 with TRBJ2-1; D remains unclear. Per the germline V gene, CDR1 is DFQATT and CDR2 is SNEGSKA (reference sequence). This CDR3 contains 10 residues. The CDR3 DNA sequence: TGCGGTGCTAGATGGGATGGGCAGTTCTTC. Translating it yields CGARWDGQFF.

The chain joins TRBV5-1 to TRBJ1-1; TRBD1 matches 8 bases. The germline CDR1 and CDR2 sequences are SGHRS and YFSETQ. V lost 1 base and J lost 2; bases outside the gene matches: 4. The CDR3 has 15 amino acids. CDR3 region: CASSLTGGLNTEAFF. In DNA form, the CDR3 reads TGCGCCAGCAGCTTGACAGGGGGGCTAAACACTGAAGCTTTCTTT.

This chain uses TRBV7-2 with TRBJ2-1; 12 bases agree with TRBD2. Germline V lookup: CDR1 SGHTA, CDR2 FQGNSA. This CDR3 has 18 residues. The trim removed 5 bases at V and 8 bases at J, leaving 16 bases unmatched. This chain's CDR3 is CASSTRTSGASYSYEQFF. The DNA of the CDR3 is TGTGCCAGCAGCACCCGGACTAGCGGGGCGTCCTACTCGTATGAGCAGTTCTTC.

V usage is TRBV10-3 and J usage is TRBJ2-5; 8 bases match TRBD2. The DNA end lines up better with TRBJ2-7; the J call may be wrong. CDR1 and CDR2 (germline): ENHRY, SYGVKD. This CDR3 spans 14 amino acids. The CDR3 coding sequence is TGTGCCATCAGGCCGGGACTAGACACCTACGAGCAGTACGTC. Protein sequence: CAIRPGLDTYEQYV.

V and J are TRBV20-1 and TRBJ2-3; D might be TRBD1 (5 bases). Trimming took off 1 base at V and 3 bases at J, with 20 bases between the two ends. Germline CDR1 reads DFQATT; CDR2 reads SNEGSKA (reference sequence). This CDR3 comprises 17 residues. CDR3 protein: CSARGMTRGVVTDTQYF. DNA of the CDR3: TGCAGTGCTAGAGGGATGACAAGGGGTGTAGTGACAGATACGCAGTATTTT.

V and J are TRBV5-1 and TRBJ2-1; no clear D. Germline CDR1 reads SGHRS; CDR2 reads YFSETQ. With 4 bases removed from V and 3 bases from J, the gap between germline ends came to 11 bases. The CDR3 totals 14 residues. This CDR3 is CASSPSDSYNEQFF. The CDR3 DNA reads as TGCGCCAGCAGCCCGAGTGATAGCTACAATGAGCAGTTCTTC.

V is TRBV29-1 and J is TRBJ1-1; 7 bases are shared with TRBD1. The CDR3 spans 12 residues. CDR1 SQVTM and CDR2 ANQGSEA come from the germline V gene. J gave up 10 bases and V 5 bases, and 10 bases lay outside the gene matches. The CDR3 loop reads CSVKGGDSIAFF. The CDR3 DNA reads TGCAGCGTTAAAGGTGGGGACAGCATAGCTTTCTTT.